Presented here are 32 T cell receptor beta chains from one specimen sequenced in a study of CD8+CD57+ T cells in acquired aplastic anemia. The sequenced patients had an expansion of CD8+CD57+ cells seen by flow cytometry. Profiling that covered TCR beta VDJ and CDR3 relied on genomic DNA as its template. TCRdb re-analysed the reads in MiXCR, keeping a single row per CDR3 protein. The table has around 150,000 distinct CDR3 sequences, more than 45% seen once. Source material: sorted CD4+, CD8+, or CD8+CD57+ T cells (not recorded which) from PBMCs. The receptors were gathered from a human donor with aplastic anemia.

The V and J genes are TRBV13 and TRBJ2-7, with D maybe TRBD1 (6 bases). This CDR3 region has 15 residues. Trimming removed 0 bases from V and 3 bases from J, with 12 bases in between. Germline V gives CDR1 PRHDT, CDR2 FYEKMQ (reference sequence). This CDR3 is CASSLGMGALYEQYF. In nucleotides, the CDR3 is TGTGCCAGCAGCTTAGGTATGGGGGCCCTCTACGAGCAGTACTTC. Complete variable domain (other parts from reference TRBV13 and TRBJ2-7): AAGVIQSPRHLIKEKRETATLKCYPIPRHDTVYWYQQGPGQDPQFLISFYEKMQSDKGSIPDRFSAQQFSDYHSELNMSSLELGDSALYFCASSLGMGALYEQYFGPGTRLTVT.

The gene calls are TRBV10-3 and TRBJ2-3; 8 nucleotides align to TRBD1. V dropped 5 bases and J dropped 2; count of bases not matched to a gene: 6. CDR3 length equals 15 residues. Germline V gene data show CDR1 as ENHRY and CDR2 as SYGVKD. CDR3 nucleotide sequence: TGTGCCATCAGTCTGGGACAGGCTGCCACAGATACGCAGTATTTT. It codes for CAISLGQAATDTQYF.

V gene TRBV15 combines with J gene TRBJ1-6, with a tentative D call TRBD1 (6 bases). Germline loops: CDR1 LNHNV, CDR2 YYDKDF (reference sequence). V was pared by 2 bases and J by 1 base, with 12 bases between. This CDR3 has 17 amino acids. The CDR3 DNA reads TGTGCCACCAGCAGAACAGGGAAGAGTTCCTATAATTCACCCCTCCACTTT. It specifies CATSRTGKSSYNSPLHF.

The table lists this clonotype with a few counts. This sequence may be a read error, since a much larger clone differs from it by one base. The genes are TRBV20-1 and TRBJ1-1; 8 bases are shared with TRBD1. Germline V lookup: CDR1 DFQATT, CDR2 SNEGSKA (reference sequence). The CDR3 is 12 residues long. CDR3 amino acids: CSALDRGTEASF. The DNA for the CDR3 is TGCAGTGCTTTAGACAGGGGAACTGAAGCTTCCTTT.

The chain recombines TRBV29-1 with TRBJ2-5; no reliable D call. V was trimmed by 2 bases and J by 1 base, leaving 8 bases between them. Germline V lookup: CDR1 SQVTM, CDR2 ANQGSEA. This CDR3 region has 13 residues. CDR3 DNA sequence: TGCAGCGTTGAACAGCCAGGCCAAGAGACCCAGTACTTC. Amino acid sequence: CSVEQPGQETQYF.

The V gene is TRBV15, the J gene TRBJ2-7; 8 bases match TRBD1. The V and J ends lost 0 bases and 2 bases, in that order; junction bases with no gene match: 3. This CDR3 spans 15 amino acids. Germline V gene sequence: CDR1 LNHNV, CDR2 YYDKDF (reference sequence). The CDR3 region has the DNA TGTGCCACCAGCAGAGATTGGGACAGGACCTACGAGCAGTACTTC. Translating it yields CATSRDWDRTYEQYF. The complete variable domain, with remaining parts taken from reference TRBV15 and TRBJ2-7, reads DAMVIQNPRYQVTQFGKPVTLSCSQTLNHNVMYWYQQKSSQAPKLLFHYYDKDFNNEADTPDNFQSRRPNTSFCFLDIRSPGLGDTAMYLCATSRDWDRTYEQYFGPGTRLTVT.

This clonotype was counted ten times or more. The rearrangement joins TRBV7-3 to TRBJ2-1; 9 bases align to TRBD1. The CDR3 covers 15 residues. Germline lookup yields CDR1 SGHTA and CDR2 FQGTGA. With 7 bases clipped from V and 7 bases from J, the junction kept 11 bases outside the gene matches. CDR3 in DNA: TGTGCCAGCACCCCAGGGGGGACAGGGTGGAATGAGCAGTTCTTC. It translates to CASTPGGTGWNEQFF.

The chain has TRBV25-1 and TRBJ2-7; perhaps TRBD2 as D (5 bases). The V end was cut by 6 bases, the J end by 1 base, with 13 bases between. The germline CDR1 and CDR2 sequences are MGHDK and SYGVNS. There are 14 residues in the CDR3. CDR3 coding DNA: TGTGCCAGCAGCCCCGGGGAAAGGTCCTACGAGCAGTACTTC. Its translation: CASSPGERSYEQYF.

The rearrangement joins TRBV30 to TRBJ1-1; 7 bases fit TRBD1. CDR3 size: 17 residues. The V gene's germline CDR1 is GTSNPN and CDR2 SVGIG (reference sequence). The V and J ends lost 0 bases and 0 bases, in that order; junction bases with no gene match: 10. CDR3 amino acids: CAWSVWDLGQMNTEAFF. The CDR3 DNA is TGTGCCTGGAGTGTCTGGGATCTGGGACAGATGAACACTGAAGCTTTCTTT.

This clonotype came up a few times. CDR3 sequence: CASTSGQGAANYGYTF. In DNA form, the CDR3 reads TGTGCCAGCACTTCGGGACAGGGAGCCGCTAACTATGGCTACACCTTC. The chain is built from TRBV12-3 or TRBV12-4 and TRBJ1-2; 9 bases are shared with TRBD1. The V segment lost 7 bases and the J segment 0 bases; nucleotides outside the gene matches: 9. The CDR3 sequence is 16 residues long.

This clonotype was recorded many times. The chain recombines TRBV11-2 with TRBJ2-3; D possibly matches TRBD1 or TRBD2 (7 bases each). The V gene's germline CDR1 is SGHAT and CDR2 FQNNGV. Trimming pared 5 bases from V and 7 bases from J, leaving 22 bases between. This CDR3 region has 16 residues. The CDR3: CASSPGGTTTTYTQYF. The CDR3 nucleotides read TGTGCCAGCAGCCCAGGGGGGACTACGACGACGTATACGCAGTATTTT.

This clonotype was detected ten times or more. The gene calls are TRBV5-1 and TRBJ2-3; tentatively, D is TRBD1 or TRBD2 (6 bases each). Germline-derived CDR1 and CDR2 are SGHRS and YFSETQ. This CDR3 region has 16 residues. With 0 bases removed from V and 3 bases from J, the gap between germline ends came to 14 bases. As DNA, the CDR3 is TGCGCCAGCAGCTTGGCGGGGGCAGGGATAACAGATACGCAGTATTTT. Translating it yields CASSLAGAGITDTQYF.

The rearrangement uses TRBV24-1 and TRBJ1-5; possible D gene TRBD1, 5 bases. The CDR3 totals 13 residues. The ends were cut back, 4 bases at V and 5 bases at J, with 8 bases in the middle. In germline, CDR1 is KGHDR, CDR2 SFDVKD. The CDR3 spells CATSEAGYQPQHF. The CDR3 nucleotides read TGTGCCACCAGTGAGGCAGGGTATCAGCCCCAGCATTTT.

The chain combines TRBV24-1 with TRBJ2-1; possibly TRBD2 for D (5 bases). Germline values: CDR1 KGHDR, CDR2 SFDVKD. V was trimmed by 5 bases and J by 0 bases, leaving 10 bases between them. The CDR3 consists of 15 residues. DNA for the CDR3: TGTGCCACCAGTGGGCGGGCTAGCTCCTACAATGAGCAGTTCTTC. Translating gives CATSGRASSYNEQFF.

The V call is TRBV15, the J call TRBJ2-5; 13 nucleotides align to TRBD2. The CDR3 extends over 16 amino acids. Germline CDR1 is LNHNV and CDR2 is YYDKDF (reference sequence). With 3 bases clipped from V and 5 bases from J, the junction kept 6 bases outside the gene matches. The CDR3, as DNA: TGTGCCACCAGCAGCCCCGGGACTAGCGGGACTGAGACCCAGTACTTC. Amino acids: CATSSPGTSGTETQYF. The whole variable domain, filled in from reference TRBV15 and TRBJ2-5, reads DAMVIQNPRYQVTQFGKPVTLSCSQTLNHNVMYWYQQKSSQAPKLLFHYYDKDFNNEADTPDNFQSRRPNTSFCFLDIRSPGLGDTAMYLCATSSPGTSGTETQYFGPGTRLLVL.

The chain links TRBV5-1 to TRBJ1-6, with a possible D match to TRBD1 (5 bases). CDR3 length: 18 amino acids. V lost 2 bases, J lost 0 bases, and 15 bases lay in between. The V gene's germline CDR1 is SGHRS and CDR2 YFSETQ. The DNA of the CDR3 is TGCGCCAGCAGCTTCGGGGCAGACGTGAGCTCCTATAATTCACCCCTCCACTTT. This codes for CASSFGADVSSYNSPLHF.

The chain links TRBV7-2 to TRBJ1-1; D possibly corresponds to TRBD1 (5 bases). This CDR3 spans 15 amino acids. Germline assignment: CDR1 SGHTA and CDR2 FQGNSA. V lost 0 bases, J lost 0 bases, and 8 bases lay in between. CDR3 sequence (DNA): TGTGCCAGCAGCTTAGCGGGGCCCCTGAACACTGAAGCTTTCTTT. This encodes CASSLAGPLNTEAFF.

V usage is TRBV25-1 and J usage is TRBJ1-5; no clear D gene. Germline CDR1 reads MGHDK; CDR2 reads SYGVNS. The CDR3 contains 15 residues. Trimming removed 8 bases at V and 6 bases at J, with 20 bases between. Written as DNA, the CDR3 is TGTGCCAGCGCCCCCTGGGCGGAGGACGGTCAGCCCCAGCATTTT. Translating it yields CASAPWAEDGQPQHF.

J is TRBJ2-5 and V is TRBV20-1; possibly TRBD2 for D (6 bases). The V end lost 6 bases, the J end lost 6 bases, and 20 bases lay between the germline ends. The germline gives CDR1 DFQATT, CDR2 SNEGSKA (reference sequence). CDR3 size: 14 residues. In nucleotides, the CDR3 is TGCAGTGCGCGGGACCGCGGGACGGGAAAGACCCAGTACTTC. This sequence encodes CSARDRGTGKTQYF.

This clonotype is medium-sized (0.01 to 0.1%) by share. The chain uses TRBV7-7 and TRBJ2-2; 8 nucleotides agree with TRBD2. The CDR3 is made up of 17 amino acids. Germline CDR1 is SSHAT and CDR2 is FNYEAQ (reference sequence). With V trimmed by 2 bases and J by 7 bases, 12 bases remained unmatched. This chain's CDR3 is CASSLNPGTSVSGELFF. In DNA, the CDR3 is TGTGCCAGCAGCTTAAACCCCGGGACTAGTGTGAGCGGGGAGCTGTTTTTT.

This clonotype has ten or more counts. The chain links TRBV7-9 to TRBJ1-1; 9 nucleotides agree with TRBD1. Trimming cost V 4 bases and J 8 bases; bases outside gene matches: 5. This CDR3 region has 13 residues. Germline lookup yields CDR1 SEHNR and CDR2 FQNEAQ (reference sequence). The CDR3 protein is CASSSLGTGEAFF. CDR3 nucleotide sequence: TGTGCCAGCAGCTCACTCGGGACAGGGGAAGCTTTCTTT. Full variable domain (outside the CDR3, taken from reference TRBV7-9 and TRBJ1-1): DTGVSQNPRHKITKRGQNVTFRCDPISEHNRLYWYRQTLGQGPEFLTYFQNEAQLEKSRLLSDRFSAERPKGSFSTLEIQRTEQGDSAMYLCASSSLGTGEAFFGQGTRLTVV.

This clonotype has ten or more counts. The J gene is TRBJ2-5, the V gene TRBV19; D is possibly TRBD1 (6 bases). This CDR3 contains 14 residues. Germline CDR1 is LNHDA and CDR2 is SQIVND (reference sequence). V was trimmed by 5 bases and J by 2 bases, leaving 12 bases between them. CDR3 sequence reads: CASSGWDTQETQYF. The CDR3 DNA reads TGTGCCAGTAGTGGCTGGGACACTCAAGAGACCCAGTACTTC.

This clonotype was detected many times. V gene TRBV7-2 combines with J gene TRBJ2-7, with D tentatively TRBD1 or TRBD2 (5 bases each). The germline V gene has CDR1 SGHTA and CDR2 FQGNSA. V was pared by 5 bases and J by 6 bases, with 17 bases between. The CDR3 length is 14 residues. The CDR3 DNA is TGTGCCAGCAGCCCGAGGGACCGCACGGGCGAGCAGTACTTC. It yields the protein CASSPRDRTGEQYF.

The chain is built from TRBV19 and TRBJ1-3, with 8 bases identical to TRBD1. Germline-derived CDR1 and CDR2 are LNHDA and SQIVND (reference sequence). J lost 5 bases, V lost 7 bases, and 7 bases had no gene match. The CDR3 loop spans 14 amino acids. The CDR3 DNA reads TGTGCCAGTACTCCGACAGGGGCGAGAAACACCATATATTTT. It translates to CASTPTGARNTIYF.

This clonotype was recorded at least ten times. This chain links TRBV24-1 with TRBJ2-2, with TRBD2 matching 12 bases. The CDR3 contains 19 residues. The trim removed 1 base at V and 1 base at J, leaving 6 bases unmatched. Germline values: CDR1 KGHDR, CDR2 SFDVKD. CDR3 sequence reads: CATSDFGLAGPQNTGELFF. The CDR3 bases are TGTGCCACCAGTGATTTCGGACTAGCGGGACCCCAGAACACCGGGGAGCTGTTTTTT.

This clonotype was detected only a few times. V gene TRBV28 combines with J gene TRBJ1-6; no reliable D call. This CDR3 contains 14 residues. The V end was cut by 3 bases, the J end by 10 bases, with 13 bases between. The germline CDR1 and CDR2 sequences are MDHEN and SYDVKM. The CDR3 region has the DNA TGTGCCAGCAGTTTTATCCAAGATAGGTCACCCCTCCACTTT. Translating it yields CASSFIQDRSPLHF.

The rearrangement joins TRBV7-8 to TRBJ1-2; 10 bases agree with TRBD1. The CDR3 extends over 18 amino acids. V was pared by 0 bases and J by 5 bases, with 12 bases of the junction left unmatched. Per the germline V gene, CDR1 is SGHVS and CDR2 is FQNEAQ. The CDR3 DNA follows: TGTGCCAGCAGCTTAGCCGAGACTAGGGACAGGGGAGGATATGGCTACACCTTC. Translation gives CASSLAETRDRGGYGYTF.

The table lists this clonotype with many counts. Germline is not matched at one junction end, which may reflect a read error. The chain couples TRBV7-7 to TRBJ2-1, with D possibly matching TRBD2 (6 bases). CDR3 size: 14 residues. Germline CDR1 and CDR2: SSHAT and FNYEAQ (reference sequence). This CDR3 reads CASSLLGSDNEQFF. CDR3 in DNA: TGTGCTAGCAGCTTACTCGGGAGTGACAATGAGCAGTTCTTC.

The sample holds many counts of this clonotype. The CDR3 protein is CASSLALTARGTEAFF. Here the CDR3 DNA reads TGTGCCAGCAGCTTAGCGCTTACGGCCAGGGGAACTGAAGCTTTCTTT. The genes are TRBV7-2 and TRBJ1-1; possible D gene TRBD1, 6 bases. The germline V gene encodes CDR1 SGHTA and CDR2 FQGNSA. The length of the CDR3 is 16 residues. Trimming shortened V by 0 bases and J by 5 bases, and 16 bases separated the two germline ends.

Worth noting for this clonotype: A much larger clone lies one base from this, so it may be a read error. This chain joins TRBV5-4 and TRBJ2-1; TRBD2 agrees at 8 bases. Germline assignment: CDR1 SGHNT and CDR2 YYREEE (reference sequence). This CDR3 is 13 amino acids long. The CDR3 loop is CASRSGGYNGQFF. CDR3 in DNA: TGTGCCAGCAGGAGCGGGGGCTACAATGGGCAGTTCTTC.

This clonotype was recorded at least ten times. The rearrangement uses TRBV20-1 and TRBJ2-7; D possibly corresponds to TRBD2 (5 bases). Trimming removed 5 bases at V and 4 bases at J, with 21 bases between. Germline lookup yields CDR1 DFQATT and CDR2 SNEGSKA (reference sequence). The CDR3 extends over 15 amino acids. The CDR3 bases are TGCAGTGCTTCCCGGACCGAACATGGGAGTTACGAGCAGTACTTC. It specifies CSASRTEHGSYEQYF.

This clonotype appeared many times. The chain carries TRBV9 and TRBJ2-7; 10 positions agree with TRBD1. CDR1 and CDR2 from the germline V gene are SGDLS and YYNGEE. The ends lost 3 bases at V and 6 bases at J; junction bases unmatched: 6. The CDR3 covers 14 residues. The CDR3 sequence is CASSGRDRGPEQYF. For the CDR3, the DNA is TGTGCCAGCAGCGGCCGGGACAGGGGTCCCGAGCAGTACTTC.